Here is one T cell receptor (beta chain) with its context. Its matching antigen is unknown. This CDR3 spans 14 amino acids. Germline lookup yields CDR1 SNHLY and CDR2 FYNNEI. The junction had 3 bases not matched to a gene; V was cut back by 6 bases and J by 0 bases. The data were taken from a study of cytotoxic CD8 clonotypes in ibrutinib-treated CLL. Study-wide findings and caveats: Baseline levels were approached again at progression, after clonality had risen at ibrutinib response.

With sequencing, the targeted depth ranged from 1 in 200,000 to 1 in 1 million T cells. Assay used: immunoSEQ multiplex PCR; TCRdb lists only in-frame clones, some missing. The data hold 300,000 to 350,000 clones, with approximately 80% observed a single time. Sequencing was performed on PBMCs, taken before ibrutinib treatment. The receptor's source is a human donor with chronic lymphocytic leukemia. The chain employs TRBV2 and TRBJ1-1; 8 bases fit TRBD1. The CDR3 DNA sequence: TGTGCCAGCAGATTGGACAGGGTGAACACTGAAGCTTTCTTT. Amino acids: CASRLDRVNTEAFF.